The source of this TCR beta chain is a study of cytomegalovirus exposure and HLA in healthy donors (dated 2017 in TCRdb). Background for the entire study: According to an earlier analysis of 450 to 650 of the donors, about 180 million T cells yielded 117 million unique TCR beta sequences and about 280 Gb of sequence data. An early release that covered some 630 HLA-typed donors contained 250 to 350 gigabases of sequencing data and about 93 million unique TCR sequences. Of the 398 genotyped donors, approximately 80% fell in the genetic ancestry cluster associated with self-reported Caucasian donors. The study aimed to test whether signatures of past pathogen exposure could be identified by cataloging public T cell receptors. The T cell repertoires of 700 or so subjects were profiled by immunosequencing and related to cytomegalovirus serostatus. A separate validation cohort of over a hundred different subjects was used in addition to the 666-subject first cohort. High-throughput TCR immunosequencing, statistical association of individual TCRs with disease status, and machine learning were combined to predict cytomegalovirus infection status. To study patterns of TCR occurrence, a later analysis re-analyzed previously published TCR beta repertoires from hundreds of donors and added high-resolution HLA genotyping. Rather than using new phenotypic data, the later analysis identified candidate immune exposures from TCR beta sequences and from how often those sequences occurred across donors. An earlier analysis of more than 450 of the donors used high-throughput TCR beta sequencing to judge whether each TCR beta V gene segment behaved as functional or pseudogenic. Alongside the repertoire data, information on donor age, sex, ethnicity and CMV serostatus was compiled. A later genetic analysis used genome-wide SNP genotypes for about three fifths of the 666 donors, treating that subset as a discovery cohort. All discovery cohort repertoires had been generated using a single sequencing platform. HLA typing included class I and class II loci at four-digit resolution. The number of typed donors differed by locus: about 629-640 for A, B, C, DRB1 and DQB1; about 520 for DQA1; 606 for DPA1; and around 470 for DPB1. Because of strong linkage in the cohort, a few DR-DQ haplotypes were treated as single units for association and clustering. Among around 400 genotyped donors of the cohort, an average of approximately 240,000 unique TCR beta nucleotide sequences was sequenced per donor, of which about 20% were non-productive. Study-wide conclusions, independent of this receptor: Linkage disequilibrium might explain the correlated functional status among segregating V segments, but an unknown experimental factor could not be ruled out. A later analysis found that TCR association rates varied across HLA loci, with DRB1 alleles showing the most associated TCRs and HLA-C alleles the fewest. For the cohort, immune exposure information was limited to CMV serostatus. Assigning TCR associations to individual alleles was difficult when HLA alleles, especially DR and DQ, strongly co-occurred. This cohort had only TCR beta chains sequenced, and the lack of alpha or paired-chain data limited which features could be detected. A later analysis associated about 17,000 TCR beta sequences with specific HLA alleles at a false discovery rate of 0.05. Compared with equally common non-associated chains, HLA-associated TCR beta chains in a later analysis were more clonally expanded and had lower generation probabilities. A group of highly shared sequence variants was considered likely to be a technical artifact of the sequencing pipeline. The presence/absence analyses assumed that sequencing depth was roughly uniform across donors, and that assumption may not be true. According to a later analysis, parvovirus B19, influenza, CMV and Epstein-Barr virus appeared linked to several top co-occurrence clusters. Compared with the roughly 700-donor mean, donors in an Asian-associated ancestry cluster had fewer N-insertions in productive TCRs, according to a later genetic analysis. The study listed 170 or so TCR beta chains as associated with cytomegalovirus. A later genetic analysis associated a missense DCLRE1C variant with V-gene and J-gene trimming of TCR beta chains, and an independent cohort replicated the association. A further reported finding was that TCR beta sequences accurately predicted the HLA-A and HLA-B alleles for most subjects in the first cohort. The authors suggested that the approach could potentially be generalized to other disease states and immunological phenotypes. In vitro tests confirmed that a few of the cytomegalovirus-associated TCR beta chains recognize cytomegalovirus antigens. While some public TCRs were present in many individuals, most TCR sequences turned up only very rarely across donors. In an earlier analysis of around 600 of the donors, most TCR beta V segments were observed in productive rearrangements about 87% or about 30% of the time, broadly matching IMGT annotations. Because the 87-base-pair reads could not distinguish some IMGT-functional V segments, including TRBV6-2 and TRBV6-3, those segments were excluded. Because counts were too low, about 18 rarely observed V segments, including chromosome 9 orphons, were excluded from the earlier analysis of 587 of the donors. The classifier was reported to diagnose cytomegalovirus status with high specificity and sensitivity in both the original cohort and the validation cohort. Because HLA typing was unavailable for some donors at each locus, only the typed subset was used in association tests. A later analysis found that most CMV-associated TCR beta chains appeared HLA-restricted, with HLA associations seemingly driven largely by CMV exposure.

With respect to this clone: Which antigen it targets is not known. Base qualities are not provided; no much larger clone lies one nucleotide away.

Preparation of the library involved the immunoSEQ multiplex PCR assay. For the multiplex PCR, a mixture combining 60 forward primers for TCR Vbeta segments and 13 reverse primers for TCR Jbeta segments was used. A multiplex PCR assay on genomic DNA amplified the CDR3 region of rearranged TCR beta genes. The amplified TCR beta libraries were sequenced on the Illumina HiSeq System as 87-base-pair reads. As for the original processing: In a later analysis, some 80 million unique TCR beta chains were counted across the roughly 670 repertoires, and about 10 million of these chains were shared by at least two donors. To remove PCR and sequencing errors, raw reads were error-corrected and collapsed into unique sequences using a nearest-neighbor algorithm that merged closely related sequences. To assign V, D and J gene segments, CDR3 sequences were aligned to IMGT reference sequences. Each retained sequence needed at least a six-nucleotide match to both a V gene segment and a J gene segment. Rearrangements were called productive when the CDR3 lacked stop codons and stayed in frame with V and J; all others were non-productive. CDR3 was defined by IMGT convention, running from the second conserved V-encoded cysteine to the conserved J-encoded phenylalanine. The earlier analysis of 500 to 650 of the donors excluded any sequence lacking an unambiguous match to a single V gene segment. In an earlier analysis of around 600 of the donors, V segments were called functional above 56.7% productive rearrangements and were called segregating when the between-donor standard deviation exceeded 5%. A statistical classification framework was built for diagnosing cytomegalovirus status from the catalog of TCR beta chain sequences. V and J gene assignment, in a later analysis, came from comparing TCR nucleotide sequences with IMGT/GENE-DB human TR gene sequences. In a later analysis, CDR3 sequences and most-parsimonious VDJ recombination scenarios were assigned using the TCRdist pipeline. In a later analysis, each TCR beta chain was defined by its CDR3 amino acid sequence together with its V-gene family, and reads without a unique V-gene family were excluded. To address suspected cross-contamination and a sequencing artifact, a later analysis removed 450 to 700 highly shared, low-generation-probability nucleotide sequences. A later analysis calculated a clonal expansion index for each public chain from normalized within-repertoire ranks of inferred template counts. In a later analysis, generation probabilities were computed using a VDJ recombination model fitted to out-of-frame rearrangements, and the results were checked against IGoR. Hypergeometric tests were used in a later analysis to score TCR-TCR, TCR-HLA and TCR-CMV co-occurrence, with a repertoire-size bias correction applied to the TCR pairs. To estimate false discovery rates, a later analysis permuted the HLA or CMV assignments 20 times. A later analysis grouped co-occurring TCRs with DBSCAN, adding TCRdist sequence similarity when clustering within HLA-allele-positive subsets. For co-occurrence clustering, repertoires with fewer than 30,000 or more than 120,000 public chains were excluded, along with roughly 5 repertoires with anomalous nucleotide sharing. TCRdb stores this immuneACCESS table with in-frame sequences only. Part of the clones is absent; in the studies checked, under half of the shortfall reflects unresolved V genes, and no reason is known for the rest. V, J and clone size are taken as reported in that table, and D and trimming were inferred from the DNA itself. The sample data list about 180,000 clones, and around four fifths of these were observed just once. The ten biggest clones cover 1.5% to 2% of the sample.

In total, fewer than 750 healthy bone marrow donors made up the cohort. At the time of sampling, all cohort members were nominally healthy, though unrecorded immune exposures were likely present. The donor was CMV seronegative and belonged to the group of around 350 seronegative cohort members. A peripheral blood sample was collected from each donor, and TCR beta sequencing was performed on peripheral blood mononuclear cells. The Qiagen DNeasy Blood Extraction Kit was used to extract genomic DNA from the blood cell samples. The V end gives up 9 bases and the J end 0 bases, leaving 5 bases in the junction not matched to a gene. The CDR3 starts with the cysteine, ends with the phenylalanine, and has 14 residues. Only the CDR3 region is kept as DNA, spanning 42 bases read in frame from base 1. For CDR1 and CDR2, the germline V gene lists SGHRS and YFSETQ.

Rearrangement joined TRBV5-1 to TRBJ1-1, with 10 junctional bases fitting TRBD1. The TCR comes from a woman in her twenties or thirties in good health and CMV-seronegative. Sequencing used PBMCs. The CDR3 region: CATRTGGMNTEAFF. The nucleotide sequence reads TGCGCCACCCGGACAGGGGGAATGAACACTGAAGCTTTCTTT.